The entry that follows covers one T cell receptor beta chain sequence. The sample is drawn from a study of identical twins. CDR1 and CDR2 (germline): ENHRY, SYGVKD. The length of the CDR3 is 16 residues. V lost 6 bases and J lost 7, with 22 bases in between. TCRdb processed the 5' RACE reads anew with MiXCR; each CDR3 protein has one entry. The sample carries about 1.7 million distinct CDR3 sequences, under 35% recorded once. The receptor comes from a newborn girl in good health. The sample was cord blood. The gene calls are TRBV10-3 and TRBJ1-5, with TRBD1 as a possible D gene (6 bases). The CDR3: CAIRDETGGRDQPQHF. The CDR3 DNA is TGTGCCATCAGAGACGAGACGGGGGGCAGAGACCAGCCCCAGCATTTT.